What follows is one T cell receptor beta chain and its context. CDR1 and CDR2 from the germline V gene are SGHTA and FQGTGA. V was trimmed by 5 bases and J by 1 base, leaving 5 bases between them. The CDR3 is 13 residues long. This sample was taken from a study of long-term antiretroviral therapy in people with HIV. Study background: The oldest samples precede the 2015 immediate-ART recommendation by about a decade.

The assay used was immunoSEQ (version v3.0), run at survey level. Sequenced by immunoSEQ multiplex PCR; TCRdb stores in-frame clones only, minus some. The sample has around 33,000 clones; roughly 80% are singletons. The clonotype was recovered from a man between 18 and 35 years old with HIV. Sample: unsorted PBMCs, taken 0.4 years before starting antiretroviral therapy. The chain employs TRBV7-3 and TRBJ2-2; D ambiguous. CDR3 region: CASSPKNTGELFF. CDR3 in DNA: TGTGCCAGCAGCCCTAAGAACACCGGGGAGCTGTTTTTT.